The clone carrying this TCR beta chain was detected a few times. Antigen: not known. Patients aged 18 to 65 had newly diagnosed hyperthyroidism that had lasted under 2 months. Pregnant or lactating patients were excluded, as were those with uncontrolled infection or other autoimmune disease. The sample comes from a study of T cells in Graves' hyperthyroidism and ophthalmopathy. RNA transcripts yielded amplified TCR beta CDR3 regions. When the TCR CDR3 underwent first-round RT-PCR, the HTBI primer set was used. TCRdb itself ran the multiplex PCR reads through MiXCR, one entry per CDR3 protein. The table lists some 50,000 distinct CDR3 sequences, 45% to 65% of them singletons, with over 30% in the top ten. The study, taken as a whole, reports: Blood also showed most of the thyroid clonotypes that were expanded above 0.001.

Losses at the gene ends were 6 bases for V and 4 bases for J; bases not matched to a gene: 9. The CDR3 length is 14 residues. CDR1 and CDR2 (germline): SQVTM, ANQGSEA. This clonotype originated in a man younger than 30 with Graves' hyperthyroidism. Sequencing used peripheral blood or thyroid tissue (not recorded which). The chain carries TRBV29-1 and TRBJ2-7; the match to TRBD1 covers 10 bases. This CDR3 reads CSVRPGTGVYEQYF. The CDR3, as DNA: TGCAGCGTGAGGCCCGGGACAGGGGTGTACGAGCAGTACTTC.